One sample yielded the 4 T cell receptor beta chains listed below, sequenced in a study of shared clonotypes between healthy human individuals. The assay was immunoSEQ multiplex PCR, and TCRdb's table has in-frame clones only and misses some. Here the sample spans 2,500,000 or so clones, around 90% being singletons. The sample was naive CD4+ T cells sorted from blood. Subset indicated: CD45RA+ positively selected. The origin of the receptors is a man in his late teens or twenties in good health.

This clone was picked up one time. CDR3 bases: TGTGCCAGCTCGCGGGGGTCACGGGACACTGAAGCTTTCTTT. This gives the protein CASSRGSRDTEAFF. The chain links TRBV18 to TRBJ1-1; tentative D call: TRBD1 (5 bases). Germline V lookup: CDR1 KGHSH, CDR2 LQKENI. The CDR3 has 14 residues. The V end was cut by 6 bases, the J end by 3 bases, with 14 bases between.

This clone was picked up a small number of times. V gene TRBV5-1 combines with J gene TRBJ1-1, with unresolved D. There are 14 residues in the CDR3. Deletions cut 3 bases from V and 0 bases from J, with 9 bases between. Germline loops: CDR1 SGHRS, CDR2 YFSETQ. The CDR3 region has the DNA TGCGCCAGCAGCTCCGCTTGGTTGAACACTGAAGCTTTCTTT. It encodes CASSSAWLNTEAFF.

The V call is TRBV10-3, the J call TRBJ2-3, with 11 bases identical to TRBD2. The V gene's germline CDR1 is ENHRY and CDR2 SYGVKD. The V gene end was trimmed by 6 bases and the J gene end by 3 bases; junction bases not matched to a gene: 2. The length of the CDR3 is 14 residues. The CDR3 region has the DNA TGTGCCATCAGGGCTAGCGGGGGGACAGATACGCAGTATTTT. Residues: CAIRASGGTDTQYF.

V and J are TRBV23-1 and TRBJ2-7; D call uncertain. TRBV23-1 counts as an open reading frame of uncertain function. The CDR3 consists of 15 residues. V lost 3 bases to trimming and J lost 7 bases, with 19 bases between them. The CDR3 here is CASSHPNASLSEQYF. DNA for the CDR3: TGCGCCAGCAGTCACCCTAATGCCAGTCTTTCGGAGCAGTACTTC.